A selection of T cell receptor beta chains follows, all from one sample in a study of metastatic and nonmetastatic thyroid tumors. TCRdb re-clonotyped the PCR reads via MiXCR. This table holds 40,000 or so clones, about 13% found once. The sequencing sample was made of blood. The origin of the receptors is a female donor with papillary thyroid cancer or a benign thyroid nodule (not recorded which). Some clones in this sample may be carry-over from other donors' samples. CDR3s include the opening cysteine and the closing phenylalanine or tryptophan. A D gene is named only where the DNA matches it firmly. The size entry is marked missing in some rows and otherwise reads once, few, many or a size class.

TRBJ2-7	-	few	TRBV7-9	CASSFPGREQYF	TGTGCCAGCAGCTTTCCGGGGCGCGAGCAGTACTTC
TRBJ2-7	-	many	TRBV5-1	CASSFKDGGNSYEQYF	TGCGCCAGCAGCTTTAAGGACGGAGGAAACTCCTACGAGCAGTACTTC
TRBJ2-7	-	many	TRBV3-1	CASSQGRGQLTYEQYF	TGTGCCAGCAGCCAAGGTAGAGGACAGCTAACCTACGAGCAGTACTTC
TRBJ2-7	TRBD1	-	TRBV12-3/TRBV12-4	CASSWGGQGHEQYF	TGTGCCAGCAGTTGGGGAGGACAGGGCCACGAGCAGTACTTC
TRBJ1-2	-	-	TRBV6-2/TRBV6-3	CASSDLNYVCTF	TGTGCCAGCAGCGACCTCAACTATGTCTGCACCTTC
TRBJ2-7	-	-	TRBV20-1	CSARDGTATYEQYF	TGCAGTGCTAGAGATGGTACAGCCACCTACGAGCAGTACTTC
TRBJ2-5	TRBD2	-	TRBV5-4	CASGTSGRPEETQYF	TGCGCCAGCGGGACTAGCGGGAGGCCCGAGGAGACCCAGTACTTC
TRBJ2-3	TRBD2	many	TRBV7-3	CASSSGLAGASDTQYF	TGTGCCAGCAGCTCGGGACTAGCGGGAGCATCAGATACGCAGTATTTT
TRBJ2-1	-	-	TRBV6-4	CASSEGPDNEQFF	TGTGCCAGCAGTGAAGGTCCGGACAATGAGCAGTTCTTC
TRBJ2-7	-	many	TRBV29-1	CSVDRGPRSEQYF	TGCAGCGTAGATAGAGGACCAAGGAGCGAGCAGTACTTC
TRBJ2-3	-	many	TRBV7-2	CASSKRFPQYF	TGTGCCAGCAGCAAGAGGTTTCCGCAGTATTTT
TRBJ1-4	-	many	TRBV3-1	CASSHRGGEKLFF	TGTGCCAGCAGCCACAGGGGCGGGGAAAAACTGTTTTTT
TRBJ2-7	-	many	TRBV2	CASSERDNTYEQYF	TGTGCCAGCAGTGAGCGGGACAACACCTACGAGCAGTACTTC
TRBJ1-4	-	many	TRBV2	CASSPSGRNEKLFF	TGTGCCAGCAGCCCATCCGGGCGGAATGAAAAACTGTTTTTT
TRBJ2-5	-	many	TRBV28	CASSFQGMRTQYF	TGTGCCAGCAGTTTCCAGGGTATGAGGACCCAGTACTTC
TRBJ1-3	-	many	TRBV19	CASSIGRAPGNTIYF	TGTGCCAGTAGTATTGGGCGGGCGCCGGGAAACACCATATATTTT
TRBJ1-1	TRBD1	many	TRBV20-1	CSATGQANEAFF	TGCAGTGCTACGGGACAGGCCAATGAAGCTTTCTTT
TRBJ2-1	TRBD2	-	TRBV5-1	CASSLAGGENEQFF	TGCGCCAGCAGCTTGGCGGGAGGGGAAAATGAGCAGTTCTTC
TRBJ1-6	TRBD1	many	TRBV9	CASSAGSDRASPLHF	TGTGCCAGCAGCGCAGGATCTGACAGGGCTTCACCCCTCCACTTT
TRBJ2-1	-	many	TRBV18	CASSPGGRGDEQFF	TGTGCCAGCTCACCCGGGGGTCGCGGGGATGAGCAGTTCTTC
TRBJ1-2	-	-	TRBV28	CASSRDVLGETNYGYTF	TGTGCCAGCAGCCGGGATGTCCTCGGAGAAACTAACTATGGCTACACCTTC
TRBJ2-4	-	many	TRBV27	CASSLKGWGAKNIQYF	TGTGCCAGCAGTTTGAAAGGGTGGGGAGCCAAAAACATTCAGTACTTC
TRBJ1-3	-	-	TRBV12-3/TRBV12-4	CASSSRHGSSGNTIYF	TGTGCCAGCAGTTCGAGGCATGGGTCCTCTGGAAACACCATATATTTT
TRBJ2-2	-	medium-sized	TRBV6-1	CASSEWVANSNTGELFF	TGTGCCAGCAGTGAATGGGTAGCAAATTCGAACACCGGGGAGCTGTTTTTT
TRBJ2-7	-	-	TRBV19	CASSILSSGGTYEQYF	TGTGCCAGTAGTATCTTAAGTAGTGGTGGGACCTACGAGCAGTACTTC
TRBJ1-4	-	many	TRBV25-1	CASSGPEEVFF	TGTGCCAGCAGTGGGCCGGAGGAGGTGTTTTTT
TRBJ2-2	-	many	TRBV5-1	CASSFQTMNTGELFF	TGCGCCAGCAGCTTTCAGACCATGAACACCGGGGAGCTGTTTTTT
TRBJ2-3	-	-	TRBV12-3/TRBV12-4	CASSLARSTEVTDTQYF	TGTGCCAGCAGTTTAGCGCGTAGTACAGAAGTCACAGATACGCAGTATTTT
TRBJ2-1	-	many	TRBV6-1	CASSDAPLVNEQFF	TGTGCCAGCAGTGATGCGCCCTTAGTAAATGAGCAGTTCTTC
TRBJ2-7	TRBD2	many	TRBV20-1	CSAPIILAREQYF	TGCAGTGCCCCCATAATACTAGCGAGGGAGCAGTACTTC
TRBJ1-2	-	-	TRBV20-1	CSLKRGGYYGYTF	TGCAGTCTCAAGCGGGGGGGGTACTATGGCTACACCTTC
TRBJ2-1	TRBD2	many	TRBV6-1	CASSISGGGHNEQFF	TGTGCCAGCAGTATTAGCGGGGGGGGGCACAATGAGCAGTTCTTC
TRBJ2-1	-	many	TRBV12-3/TRBV12-4	CASSLEAYNEQFF	TGTGCCAGCAGTTTAGAGGCTTACAATGAGCAGTTCTTC
TRBJ1-1	TRBD1	-	TRBV29-1	CSVLQGLNTEAFF	TGCAGCGTTTTACAGGGGCTGAACACTGAAGCTTTCTTT
TRBJ2-7	TRBD2	many	TRBV12-3/TRBV12-4	CASSWGTSGSEQYF	TGTGCCAGCAGTTGGGGGACTAGCGGCAGCGAGCAGTACTTC
TRBJ2-1	-	many	TRBV27	CASSSGSTYNEQFF	TGTGCCAGCAGTTCCGGGTCTACCTACAATGAGCAGTTCTTC
TRBJ2-1	TRBD1	many	TRBV7-9	CASSDSRTGPNEQFF	TGTGCCAGCAGCGACTCCCGGACAGGGCCCAATGAGCAGTTCTTC
TRBJ2-1	-	-	TRBV7-6	CASSLADETRQFF	TGTGCCAGCAGCTTAGCGGATGAGACAAGGCAGTTCTTC
TRBJ1-1	-	many	TRBV12-3/TRBV12-4	CASSFKGTEAFF	TGTGCCAGCAGTTTTAAGGGCACTGAAGCTTTCTTT
TRBJ1-2	-	few	TRBV6-6	CASSSPPPDHDGYTF	TGTGCCAGCAGTTCTCCCCCCCCGGACCATGATGGCTACACCTTC
TRBJ2-2	-	medium-sized	TRBV9	CASSVDMGELFF	TGTGCCAGCAGCGTAGATATGGGGGAGCTGTTTTTT
TRBJ2-5	TRBD2	once	TRBV30	CAWSEQRSGSAGREETQYF	TGTGCCTGGAGTGAGCAGAGAAGCGGGAGTGCCGGGAGGGAAGAGACCCAGTACTTC
TRBJ2-7	-	many	TRBV5-6	CASSLDRIGQYF	TGTGCCAGCAGCTTGGACCGAATCGGGCAGTACTTC
TRBJ2-7	TRBD2	many	TRBV7-3	CASSLGTSGTGQYF	TGTGCCAGCAGCTTGGGGACTAGCGGTACGGGGCAGTACTTC
TRBJ2-7	-	-	TRBV30	CAWSVTGQGYEQYF	TGTGCCTGGAGTGTAACTGGCCAGGGCTACGAGCAGTACTTC
TRBJ2-7	TRBD2	many	TRBV15	CATSPGGVGKYEQYF	TGTGCCACCAGCCCGGGGGGGGTGGGGAAGTACGAGCAGTACTTC
TRBJ2-7	-	-	TRBV7-8	CASSNFFRDRTLDEQYF	TGTGCCAGTAGCAACTTCTTCCGGGATAGGACCCTAGACGAGCAGTACTTC
TRBJ2-5	-	many	TRBV6-1	CASSEAQGWETQYF	TGTGCCAGCAGTGAGGCGCAGGGATGGGAGACCCAGTACTTC
TRBJ2-4	-	-	TRBV11-2	CVSTGTLAKNIQYF	TGTGTCAGCACCGGGACCTTAGCCAAAAACATTCAGTACTTC
TRBJ2-3	-	-	TRBV5-1	CASSLAISIGTDTQYF	TGCGCCAGCAGCTTGGCCATCAGCATCGGGACAGATACGCAGTATTTT